These T cell receptor beta chains were read from a single sample in a study of T cells in Graves' hyperthyroidism and ophthalmopathy. TCRdb reprocessed the multiplex PCR reads with MiXCR, giving one entry per CDR3 protein. The sample has fewer than 450,000 distinct CDR3 sequences, 15% to 20% seen once. Sample: blood. The receptor set was obtained from a woman in her twenties or thirties with Graves' hyperthyroidism that later progressed to Graves' ophthalmopathy. Each CDR3 is given without its conserved first and last residue.

v_gene: TRBV6-5; j_gene: TRBJ1-1; CDR3aa: ASSYSRDRVGNTEAF
v_gene: TRBV19; j_gene: TRBJ1-2; CDR3aa: ASSPFGASYGYT
v_gene: TRBV28; j_gene: TRBJ2-1; CDR3aa: ASRGQRREF
v_gene: TRBV11-3; j_gene: TRBJ2-4; CDR3aa: ASSAPGQEEPGLSGTLAKNIQY
v_gene: TRBV28; j_gene: TRBJ2-1; CDR3aa: ASSSLRWRGTPVAGNEQF
v_gene: TRBV3-1; j_gene: TRBJ1-1; CDR3aa: ASSQAGVEGEAF
v_gene: TRBV20-1; j_gene: TRBJ2-1; CDR3aa: SALAGYVNEQF
v_gene: TRBV6-1; j_gene: TRBJ2-1; CDR3aa: ASSVDSRTSWQF
v_gene: TRBV7-9; j_gene: TRBJ1-5; CDR3aa: ASSLVGAGTFNQPQH
v_gene: TRBV29-1; j_gene: TRBJ2-5; CDR3aa: SVPVAGRQETQY
v_gene: TRBV18; j_gene: TRBJ1-4; CDR3aa: ASSPRMNRQLSGSSEKLF
v_gene: TRBV7-2; j_gene: TRBJ2-3; CDR3aa: ASSPNGGGASDTQY
v_gene: TRBV7-9; j_gene: TRBJ2-7; CDR3aa: ASSKTSGGAWQY
v_gene: TRBV9; j_gene: TRBJ2-3; CDR3aa: ASSVEGTKTTDTQY
v_gene: TRBV5-1; j_gene: TRBJ2-7; CDR3aa: ASSFTGGYEQY
v_gene: TRBV5-1; j_gene: TRBJ2-7; CDR3aa: ASSLSAGGPGEQY
v_gene: TRBV4-1; j_gene: TRBJ2-7; CDR3aa: ASSPYPAGSSYEQY
v_gene: TRBV2; j_gene: TRBJ1-5; CDR3aa: ASTSLPGMRDQPQH
v_gene: TRBV9; j_gene: TRBJ2-5; CDR3aa: ASSPRPSAPAETQY
v_gene: TRBV10-2; j_gene: TRBJ2-3; CDR3aa: ASSLSGLRIDTQY
v_gene: TRBV11-2; j_gene: TRBJ1-1; CDR3aa: ASAERGEAF
v_gene: TRBV28; j_gene: TRBJ2-7; CDR3aa: ASSTYVVASSISYEQY
v_gene: TRBV10-3; j_gene: TRBJ2-5; CDR3aa: AISRTVGVAGMETQY
v_gene: TRBV25-1; j_gene: TRBJ2-3; CDR3aa: ASSDSRWDRGLDTQY
v_gene: TRBV4-2; j_gene: TRBJ2-5; CDR3aa: ASSQTLGGATQY
v_gene: TRBV27; j_gene: TRBJ1-4; CDR3aa: ASKLLPGAGGSDEKLF